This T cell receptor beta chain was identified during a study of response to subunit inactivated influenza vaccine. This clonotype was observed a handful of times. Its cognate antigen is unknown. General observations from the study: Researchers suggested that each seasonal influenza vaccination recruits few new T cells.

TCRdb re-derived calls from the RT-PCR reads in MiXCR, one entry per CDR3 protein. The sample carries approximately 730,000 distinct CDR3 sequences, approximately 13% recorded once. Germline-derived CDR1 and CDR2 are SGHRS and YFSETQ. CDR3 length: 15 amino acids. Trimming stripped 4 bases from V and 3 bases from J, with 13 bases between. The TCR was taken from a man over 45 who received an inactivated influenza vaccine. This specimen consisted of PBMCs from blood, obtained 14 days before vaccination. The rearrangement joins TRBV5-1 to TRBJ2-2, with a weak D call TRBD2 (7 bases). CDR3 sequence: CASSLGGAYTGELFF. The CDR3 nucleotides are TGCGCCAGCAGCCTGGGGGGGGCCTACACCGGGGAGCTGTTTTTT.